The present T cell receptor (beta chain) was sequenced within a study of T cells in Graves' hyperthyroidism and ophthalmopathy. Background on the study: It was at initial diagnosis, before any treatment, that peripheral blood was collected.

Study findings and constraints: Blood shared most expanded thyroid clonotypes above 0.001. Ophthalmopathy prediction by the model preceded onset by a median about 6 months.

This clonotype was detected many times. Its target is unknown. The CDR3 runs 15 residues. V shed 6 bases and J shed 1 base, with 15 bases lying between them. Thyroid ultrasound, orbital computed tomography, clinical symptoms, and serum thyroxine and TRAb underpinned diagnoses. Amplified regions were TCR beta CDR3 sequences from RNA transcripts. Using the HTBI primer set, a first-round RT-PCR was run on the TCR CDR3. One entry per CDR3 protein, called by TCRdb with MiXCR from the multiplex PCR reads. This repertoire shows about 530,000 distinct CDR3 sequences, 15% to 20% found once; its top ten account for under 20%.

The rearrangement uses TRBV12-3 or TRBV12-4 and TRBJ1-1; TRBD1 might be the D (5 bases). What was sequenced was blood. The TCR originated in a woman aged 18 to 35 with Graves' ophthalmopathy. CDR3 protein: CASSRAGGSNTEAFF. The CDR3 DNA sequence: TGTGCCAGCAGCCGGGCGGGGGGGTCGAACACTGAAGCTTTCTTT.